This T cell receptor (beta chain) was recovered during a study of T cells in Graves' hyperthyroidism and ophthalmopathy. The overall study: Peripheral blood was secured at the point of initial diagnosis, before any treatment.

From germline, CDR1 is SNHLY and CDR2 FYNNEI. This CDR3 contains 13 residues. V shed 3 bases and J shed 0 bases, with 6 bases lying between them. Diagnoses rested on clinical symptoms, serum thyroxine and TRAb, thyroid ultrasound and orbital computed tomography. Researchers amplified the TCR beta CDR3 regions from RNA transcripts. The HTBI primer set drove a first-round RT-PCR of the TCR CDR3. TCRdb re-analysed the multiplex PCR reads in MiXCR, keeping a single row per CDR3 protein. Of around 600,000 distinct CDR3 sequences in the sample, 13% to 15% were seen once. Whole-study results and caveats: Ophthalmopathy cases were set apart from stable hyperthyroidism by a 13 V-J model. Ophthalmopathy was identified by the model a median roughly 6.5 months ahead of onset.

This clonotype has ten or more counts. The antigen remains unidentified. The rearrangement links TRBV2 to TRBJ2-7; D is unresolved. This sequence was found in a woman between 18 and 30 years old with Graves' ophthalmopathy. The sample comprised blood. The CDR3 region has the DNA TGTGCCAGCAGTGATGACGGCTCCTACGAGCAGTACTTC. Translation gives CASSDDGSYEQYF.